The 12 T cell receptor beta chains listed next were all sequenced from one sample in a study of CD8+ T cells in alopecia areata (dated by TCRdb to the late 2010s). Receptor libraries were prepared by the immunoSEQ multiplex PCR assay. To provide template for TCR sequencing, every sample had RNA extracted and reverse transcribed into cDNA. What TCRdb holds here is the immuneACCESS table cut down to in-frame rearrangements. Part of the clones is not present; checked against another copy, under half of the missing clones reflect an unresolved V gene, and the others are unexplained. The sample contains 130,000 or so clones, about 51% of them found a single time. Under 12% of the sample rests with the top ten. Material: NKG2D-low CD8+ T cells sorted from blood. Explained via the paper, the cell subset or site label denotes: sorted CD8+ NKG2D-low blood T cells. The receptor source for this set is a human donor with alopecia areata.

This clone has only one observation. This chain joins TRBV6-6 and TRBJ2-3, with D possibly being TRBD1 (6 bases). V was cut by 2 bases and J by 1 base, with 7 bases left in between. CDR1 MNHNY and CDR2 SVGAGI come from the germline V gene (reference sequence). The CDR3 is 14 amino acids. CDR3 sequence reads: CASSYEGGTDTQYF. CDR3 coding DNA: TGTGCCAGCAGTTACGAGGGGGGCACAGATACGCAGTATTTT.

CDR3 in amino acids: CASSLSFSGSYNEQFF. In DNA, the CDR3 is TGTGCCAGCAGCTTGAGCTTTAGCGGATCCTACAATGAGCAGTTCTTC. The chain carries TRBV5-6 and TRBJ2-1, with D possibly being TRBD2 (6 bases). The germline V gene encodes CDR1 SGHDT and CDR2 YYEEEE. The CDR3 spans 16 residues. V lost 1 base and J 1 base, leaving 12 bases between the germline ends.

The J gene is TRBJ2-7, the V gene TRBV14; D not certain. This CDR3 contains 12 residues. Trimming pared 4 bases from V and 5 bases from J, leaving 9 bases between. CDR1 is SGHDN and CDR2 is FVKESK in the germline V gene. Written as DNA, the CDR3 is TGTGCCAGCAGCCCATCAGCGAACGAGCAGTACTTC. It encodes CASSPSANEQYF.

This clone was seen more than once but under ten times. The chain joins TRBV29-1 to TRBJ1-2; D is unresolved. CDR1 and CDR2 from the germline V gene are SQVTM and ANQGSEA. This CDR3 region has 10 residues. Trimming removed 3 bases from V and 2 bases from J, with 1 base in between. The CDR3 is CSVDNYGYTF. In DNA, the CDR3 is TGCAGCGTTGACAACTATGGCTACACCTTC.

The sample holds a few counts of this clone. The rearrangement joins TRBV7-9 to TRBJ1-2; D remains unclear. Trimming removed 2 bases at V and 0 bases at J, with 7 bases between. This CDR3 has 14 residues. Looked up from germline, CDR1 is SEHNR and CDR2 is FQNEAQ (reference sequence). CDR3 nucleotide sequence: TGTGCCAGCAGCTTAACCACAGCTAACTATGGCTACACCTTC. It encodes CASSLTTANYGYTF.

The CDR3 nucleotides read TGTGCCAGCAGCCGGACAGGGGGTGAACTGTTTTTT. As protein: CASSRTGGELFF. The V gene is TRBV28, the J gene TRBJ1-4; 10 bases align to TRBD1. V lost 6 bases and J lost 12; bases outside the gene matches: 4. The CDR3 has 12 residues. Germline-derived CDR1 and CDR2 are MDHEN and SYDVKM.

This rearrangement joins TRBV29-1 to TRBJ2-1; maybe TRBD1 (6 bases). This CDR3 region has 14 residues. The V end was cut by 7 bases, the J end by 8 bases, with 21 bases between. From germline, CDR1 is SQVTM and CDR2 ANQGSEA. DNA for the CDR3: TGCAGCGCTCCGATTCTGGGGGCAGGGGATGAGCAGTTCTTC. It specifies CSAPILGAGDEQFF.

In this sample, this clone turned up a few times. The CDR3 loop reads CASISGSGTGTWPQHF. In DNA, the CDR3 is TGTGCCAGCATTTCAGGTTCCGGGACAGGGACTTGGCCCCAGCATTTT. The J gene is TRBJ1-5, the V gene TRBV28, with 9 bases that match TRBD1. The CDR3 loop spans 16 amino acids. V trimming: 7 bases; J trimming: 9 bases; junction bases outside the gene matches: 16. The germline CDR1 and CDR2 sequences are MDHEN and SYDVKM.

V and J are TRBV4-1 and TRBJ2-7; tentatively, D is TRBD2 (5 bases). Trimming removed 0 bases at V and 7 bases at J, with 13 bases between. This CDR3 region has 14 residues. The germline V gene encodes CDR1 MGHRA and CDR2 YSYEKL. The CDR3 nucleotides read TGCGCCAGCAGCCAAGACAGAACCCAGCGGGAGCAGTACTTC. It specifies CASSQDRTQREQYF.

This clone has a handful of counts. The rearrangement links TRBV28 to TRBJ2-2; no reliable D call. This CDR3 comprises 14 residues. V was shortened by 6 bases and J by 0 bases, with 8 bases between the two germline ends. CDR1 and CDR2 from the germline V gene are MDHEN and SYDVKM. The CDR3 loop is CASRIWTNTGELFF. As DNA, the CDR3 is TGTGCCAGCAGAATATGGACGAACACCGGGGAGCTGTTTTTT. The variable domain in full, with the rest retrieved from reference TRBV28 and TRBJ2-2, is DVKVTQSSRYLVKRTGEKVFLECVQDMDHENMFWYRQDPGLGLRLIYFSYDVKMKEKGDIPEGYSVSREKKERFSLILESASTNQTSMYLCASRIWTNTGELFFGEGSRLTVL.

This chain links TRBV29-1 with TRBJ2-5, with D unresolved. This CDR3 comprises 12 residues. The ends were cut back, 0 bases at V and 5 bases at J, with 7 bases in the middle. Germline CDR1 and CDR2: SQVTM and ANQGSEA. Here the CDR3 reads CSVEDQWETQYF. In DNA, the CDR3 is TGCAGCGTTGAAGATCAATGGGAGACCCAGTACTTC.

This sequence joins TRBV4-3 and TRBJ2-3; a weak D match, TRBD1 (6 bases). In germline, CDR1 is LGHNA, CDR2 YSLEER. Trimming removed 8 bases at V and 2 bases at J, with 11 bases between. The CDR3 sequence is 13 residues long. CDR3 sequence: CASRDTDTDTQYF. DNA of the CDR3: TGCGCCAGCCGGGACACAGACACAGATACGCAGTATTTT.